This section outlines one TCR beta chain sequence together with its context. Its specificity is not known. This sample stems from a study of CD8 T cells in ankylosing spondylitis. Regarding the study as a whole: Several highly homologous variants made up a TCR beta motif, and this motif appeared characteristic of ankylosing spondylitis blood. Clones linked to disease were reported to show significant enrichment in matched ankylosing spondylitis synovial fluid. Peripheral blood held disease-linked clones only at relatively low frequency, and these were CD8+.

Making the TCR beta libraries involved quantitative 5'-RACE with molecular barcodes. TCRdb fed the 5' RACE reads into MiXCR, producing one record per CDR3 protein. The repertoire holds around 300,000 distinct CDR3 sequences, around 21% seen once, with 3.5% in the top ten. Sequenced material: blood, either unsorted or a sorted T cell fraction (not recorded which). The sequence was collected from a female donor with ankylosing spondylitis or in good health (not recorded which).

The CDR3 here is CSARDLAELTDTQYF. As DNA, the CDR3 is TGCAGTGCTAGAGATCTAGCGGAACTCACAGATACGCAGTATTTT. The genes are TRBV20-1 and TRBJ2-3; 7 bases are a match to TRBD2. The CDR3 runs 15 residues. V was clipped by 0 bases and J by 2 bases; unmatched bases: 5. In germline, CDR1 is DFQATT, CDR2 SNEGSKA (reference sequence).